The rows below give T cell receptor beta chains drawn from one sample of a study of blood T cell repertoires in COVID-19. Here immunoSEQ multiplex PCR was the method, and the copy in TCRdb shows in-frame clones only, minus some. The sample contains some 520,000 clones, roughly nine tenths of which appear only once. Sequencing input: peripheral blood. Source of these receptors: a man in his late teens or twenties with COVID-19, enrolled during active disease. CDR3s include the opening cysteine and the closing phenylalanine or tryptophan. D genes are given only for firm matches. Clone size, where shown, is once, few, many, or a class for clones that have expanded.

abundance | j_gene | d_gene | v_gene | CDR3nt | CDR3aa
once | TRBJ1-2 | TRBD1 | TRBV5-1 | TGCGCCAGCAGCTTCTCTGACAGGGGGTTTGACTATGGCTACACCTTC | CASSFSDRGFDYGYTF
. | TRBJ1-2 | TRBD1 | TRBV10-2 | TGCGGGACAGGGGAAAACTATGGCTACACCTTC | CGTGENYGYTF
. | TRBJ1-6 | . | TRBV24-1 | TGTGCCACCAGTTCCGGGGAACATAATTCACCCCTCCACTTT | CATSSGEHNSPLHF
. | TRBJ2-3 | . | TRBV12-3/TRBV12-4 | TGTGCCATCCGGTTTTGGGCGGATACGCAGTATTTT | CAIRFWADTQYF
. | TRBJ1-2 | TRBD1 | TRBV6-5 | TGTGCCAGCAGTTACGCACAGGGGGGGTATGGCTACACCTTC | CASSYAQGGYGYTF
. | TRBJ1-6 | . | TRBV19 | TGTGCCAGTTCAAAGGAGGGATATTATAATTCACCCCTCCACTTT | CASSKEGYYNSPLHF
. | TRBJ2-7 | TRBD2 | TRBV28 | TGTGCCAGCAGTTTACTGAGGACTAGCGGGATGAAGTACGAGCAGTACTTC | CASSLLRTSGMKYEQYF
. | TRBJ2-7 | TRBD1 | TRBV7-6 | TGTGCCAGCAGCTTAGAGGGGGCGACAACCGGCGAGCAGTACTTC | CASSLEGATTGEQYF
. | TRBJ2-7 | TRBD2 | TRBV5-1 | TGCGCCAGCAGCCCTCAGGGAGGGGCCCCCCTAAAGCAGTACTTC | CASSPQGGAPLKQYF
. | TRBJ2-1 | . | TRBV2 | TGTGCCAGCAGTGATGGGACATTACAGGAGCAGTTCTTC | CASSDGTLQEQFF
. | TRBJ2-2 | TRBD2 | TRBV6-1 | TGTGCCAGCAGTGAAGGGGGACTAGCGGGAGTCACCGGGGAGCTGTTTTTT | CASSEGGLAGVTGELFF
. | TRBJ2-5 | . | TRBV24-1 | TGTGCCACCAGTGATGGGGCCGGAGAGACCCAGTACTTC | CATSDGAGETQYF
once | TRBJ1-3 | TRBD1 | TRBV7-9 | TGTGCCAGCAGCTTAACGACAGGGACTGGAAACACCATATATTTT | CASSLTTGTGNTIYF
. | TRBJ2-5 | . | TRBV18 | TGTGCCAGCTCACCAGTTAGGCGCAGGGCAGGGGAGACCCAGTACTTC | CASSPVRRRAGETQYF
. | TRBJ2-2 | TRBD2 | TRBV12-3/TRBV12-4 | TGTGCCAGCAAACTAGCGGCCGGGGAGCTGTTTTTT | CASKLAAGELFF
few | TRBJ2-7 | TRBD2 | TRBV7-9 | TGTGCCAGCAGCCCGCCCGGAGCGGGGACGGTGGTCGAGCAGTACTTC | CASSPPGAGTVVEQYF
. | TRBJ1-6 | . | TRBV6-6 | TGTGCCAGCAGTGTCAGGGAGGGTAATTCACCCCTCCACTTT | CASSVREGNSPLHF
. | TRBJ1-5 | . | TRBV12-3/TRBV12-4 | TGTGCCAGCAGTCCCCAGGGTAATCAGCCCCAGCATTTT | CASSPQGNQPQHF
. | TRBJ1-4 | . | TRBV5-6 | TGTGCCAGCAGCTATTTATCGGAGGTACGGAATGAAAAACTGTTTTTT | CASSYLSEVRNEKLFF
once | TRBJ2-7 | TRBD2 | TRBV6-2/TRBV6-3 | TGTGCCAGCACCCCAGCGGGGGGACGCGAGCAGTACTTC | CASTPAGGREQYF
. | TRBJ2-7 | . | TRBV7-5 | TGTGTCAGAAGCTTAGATGTCGGGCAGTACTTC | CVRSLDVGQYF
. | TRBJ2-1 | . | TRBV3-1/TRBV3-2 | TGTGCCAGCAGCCAAGATGCTCCTGGGCTAGCCCCGCAGTTCTTC | CASSQDAPGLAPQFF
. | TRBJ2-1 | . | TRBV27 | TGTGCCAGCAGTTATAGTGCAGGGTCCTACAATGAGCAGTTCTTC | CASSYSAGSYNEQFF
. | TRBJ1-1 | . | TRBV29-1 | TGCAGCGTTATAGGAGAAAGCACTGAAGCTTTCTTT | CSVIGESTEAFF
. | TRBJ2-3 | . | TRBV2 | TGTGCCAGCAGTGAAGAAGGCCCGGCGGCAGATACGCAGTATTTT | CASSEEGPAADTQYF
. | TRBJ2-2 | TRBD1 | TRBV2 | TGTGCCAGCAAAACCGGGACAGAAAACACCGGGGAGCTGTTTTTT | CASKTGTENTGELFF
. | TRBJ1-5 | . | TRBV4-1 | TGCGCCAGCAGCCAGAACAGGGTCGGACAGCCCCAGCATTTT | CASSQNRVGQPQHF
. | TRBJ2-7 | . | TRBV2 | TGTGCCAGCATGATCGGGGTAAGCTCCTACGAGCAGTACTTC | CASMIGVSSYEQYF
once | TRBJ2-1 | . | TRBV12-3/TRBV12-4 | TGTGCCAGCAGTTTGGTAATGGACTCCAGCCTCTTC | CASSLVMDSSLF
. | TRBJ2-7 | TRBD2 | TRBV5-1 | TGCGCCAGCAGCTATAACGGGAGGGCCTCCTACGAGCAGTACTTC | CASSYNGRASYEQYF
. | TRBJ2-1 | TRBD2 | TRBV7-9 | TGTGCCAGCAGCTCCGGGACTAGCGGGGGGCCCTACAATGAGCAGTTCTTC | CASSSGTSGGPYNEQFF
. | TRBJ2-1 | . | TRBV3-1/TRBV3-2 | TGTGCCAGCAGTCACCTTGAGTATAATGAGCAGTTCTTC | CASSHLEYNEQFF
once | TRBJ2-5 | . | TRBV10-1 | TGCGCCAGCAGTGAGCACAGAATCCAAGAGACCCAGTACTTC | CASSEHRIQETQYF
. | TRBJ1-2 | . | TRBV7-9 | TGTGCCAGCAGCTCTGTGCCACAGACAGGCCATGGCTACACCTTC | CASSSVPQTGHGYTF
. | TRBJ2-7 | . | TRBV3-1/TRBV3-2 | TGTGCCAGCAGCCCCTCTGACAGGTTAACCTACGAGCAGTACTTC | CASSPSDRLTYEQYF
. | TRBJ1-4 | TRBD1 | TRBV6-2/TRBV6-3 | TGTGCCAGCAGTTCACAGGGGGCTAGGGAAAAACTGTTTTTT | CASSSQGAREKLFF
once | TRBJ2-7 | . | TRBV2 | TGTGCCAGCAAGGCAGTATTAAGGGGCTACGAGCAGTACTTC | CASKAVLRGYEQYF
. | TRBJ1-5 | . | TRBV7-3 | TGTGCCAGCAGCTTTTATCATTCCTCCCGGAGCAATCAGCCCCAGCATTTT | CASSFYHSSRSNQPQHF
. | TRBJ2-2 | TRBD1 | TRBV18 | TGTGCCAGCTCACCAGCCGACAGGGTAGGCACCGGGGAGCTGTTTTTT | CASSPADRVGTGELFF
. | TRBJ2-5 | TRBD2 | TRBV3-1/TRBV3-2 | TGTGCCAGCAGCCAAGGTTTCCGGACTAGCGGGAGCTCTCAAGAGACCCAGTACTTC | CASSQGFRTSGSSQETQYF
. | TRBJ2-1 | TRBD2 | TRBV7-8 | TGTGCCAGCGCTAGCGGGAGTCGAAATGAGCAGTTCTTC | CASASGSRNEQFF
. | TRBJ2-1 | TRBD1 | TRBV11-2 | TGTGCCAGCAGCTTATACGGACAGGAAGGGAATGAGCAGTTCTTC | CASSLYGQEGNEQFF
. | TRBJ2-7 | . | TRBV5-1 | TGCGCCAGCACCCCCAACGGGGGAGTAGCCTACGAGCAGTACTTC | CASTPNGGVAYEQYF
. | TRBJ2-1 | TRBD2 | TRBV24-1 | TGTGCCACCAGTGACCCTAGCGGGAAGTCTAACAATGAGCAGTTCTTC | CATSDPSGKSNNEQFF
. | TRBJ1-6 | . | TRBV4-2 | TGTGCCAGCAGCCAAGAGGCAGGGACAAATTCACCCCTCCACTTT | CASSQEAGTNSPLHF
. | TRBJ2-1 | TRBD2 | TRBV10-2 | TGCGCCAGCAGTCAAGCGGGGGGGCCTAGGGAGCAGTTCTTC | CASSQAGGPREQFF
. | TRBJ2-2 | . | TRBV5-5 | TGTGCCAGCAGCTTGGACCCGCGGCGTGGCGGCGGGGAGCTGTTTTTT | CASSLDPRRGGGELFF
. | TRBJ2-5 | TRBD2 | TRBV3-1/TRBV3-2 | TGTGCCAGCAGCCGATTAGGACTAGCGGGGGAAGAGACCCAGTACTTC | CASSRLGLAGEETQYF
. | TRBJ2-7 | TRBD2 | TRBV6-1 | TGTGCCAGCAGTGCTGGGACTAGCGGGAGGGCCTTCGACGAGCAGTACTTC | CASSAGTSGRAFDEQYF
. | TRBJ1-2 | . | TRBV7-2 | TGTGCCAGCAGCTTAACCCTGGGGCAAAGTGGCTACACCTTC | CASSLTLGQSGYTF
. | TRBJ2-1 | TRBD2 | TRBV27 | TGTGCCGCGTCTCCCGGGACTAGCGGTTACAATGAGCAGTTCTTC | CAASPGTSGYNEQFF
. | TRBJ2-2 | TRBD2 | TRBV3-1/TRBV3-2 | TGTGCCAGCAGCCGGGGACTAGCGGGGGTTCCGCCCACCGGGGAGCTGTTTTTT | CASSRGLAGVPPTGELFF